Following are 23 T cell receptor beta chains from one sample sequenced in a study of T cells in Graves' hyperthyroidism and ophthalmopathy. Authors of the study amplified TCR beta CDR3 regions from RNA transcripts. The HTBI primer set was used in a first-round RT-PCR of the TCR CDR3. Via MiXCR, TCRdb re-called the multiplex PCR reads, giving one row per CDR3 protein. The sample has about 350,000 distinct CDR3 sequences, 12% to 15% seen once. Sequencing was done on a sample of blood. The receptors stem from a woman aged 55-75 years with Graves' ophthalmopathy.

The chain employs TRBV19 and TRBJ2-2; the D is unclear. From germline, CDR1 is LNHDA and CDR2 SQIVND (reference sequence). This CDR3 contains 14 residues. Trimming shortened V by 1 base and J by 1 base, and 4 bases separated the two germline ends. CDR3 in DNA: TGTGCCAGTAGTATAGGAGAGAACACCGGGGAGCTGTTTTTT. It yields the protein CASSIGENTGELFF.

V gene TRBV7-9 combines with J gene TRBJ2-1, with 8 bases fitting TRBD2. This CDR3 is 15 amino acids long. Unmatched junction bases numbered 10, after V lost 5 bases and J lost 7 bases. Germline CDR1 is SEHNR and CDR2 is FQNEAQ (reference sequence). CDR3 nucleotide sequence: TGTGCCAGCAGCCCTCGGGGGGGGATTAATAATGAGCAGTTCTTC. Protein sequence: CASSPRGGINNEQFF.

This clonotype was recorded once. This chain joins TRBV11-2 and TRBJ1-2; maybe TRBD1 (5 bases). The CDR3 spans 15 residues. CDR1 is SGHAT and CDR2 is FQNNGV in the germline V gene. V was pared by 2 bases and J by 4 bases, with 14 bases between. CDR3 bases: TGTGCCAGCAGCTTAAATAAGGGACTTATCTATGGCTACACCTTC. It codes for CASSLNKGLIYGYTF.

The CDR3 DNA reads as TGCAGTGCTAATCAGGGGGAGGGGACTGAAGCTTTCTTT. It codes for CSANQGEGTEAFF. The chain uses TRBV20-1 and TRBJ1-1; 7 bases are a match to TRBD1. Germline CDR1 and CDR2: DFQATT and SNEGSKA (reference sequence). The CDR3 runs 13 residues. Trimming took 4 bases from V and 5 from J; bases not matched to a gene: 7.

This clonotype was detected a few times. V is TRBV7-9 and J is TRBJ1-1, with D perhaps matching TRBD1 (6 bases). CDR3 length: 12 residues. CDR1 is SEHNR, CDR2 FQNEAQ, per germline (reference sequence). The V and J ends lost 6 bases and 11 bases respectively, with 16 bases between them. CDR3 nucleotides: TGTGCCAGCAGACCTGCGGACAGCGGGGCTTTCTTT. It translates to CASRPADSGAFF.

This clonotype showed up many times. The chain joins TRBV11-2 to TRBJ1-2; D ambiguous. Germline CDR1 SGHAT, CDR2 FQNNGV. The CDR3 extends over 13 amino acids. Trimming took off 5 bases at V and 2 bases at J, with 9 bases between the two ends. Here the CDR3 DNA reads TGTGCCAGCAGCCGCACGGAGAACTATGGCTACACCTTC. Its translation: CASSRTENYGYTF.

This clonotype was observed a few times. This chain links TRBV5-1 with TRBJ2-1; TRBD2 is a possible D gene (5 bases). This CDR3 is built from 15 residues. Germline values: CDR1 SGHRS, CDR2 YFSETQ. Trimming stripped 0 bases from V and 8 bases from J, with 15 bases between. The CDR3: CASSLVVGVIDEQFF. The CDR3 DNA reads TGCGCCAGCAGCTTGGTAGTCGGGGTAATCGATGAGCAGTTCTTC. Variable domain in full (rest from reference TRBV5-1 and TRBJ2-1): KAGVTQTPRYLIKTRGQQVTLSCSPISGHRSVSWYQQTPGQGLQFLFEYFSETQRNKGNFPGRFSGRQFSNSRSEMNVSTLELGDSALYLCASSLVVGVIDEQFFGPGTRLTVL.

This clonotype was found many times. The chain combines TRBV20-1 with TRBJ2-1; the D gene is possibly TRBD2 (6 bases). This CDR3 comprises 16 residues. Germline CDR1 DFQATT, CDR2 SNEGSKA (reference sequence). Trimming stripped 0 bases from V and 2 bases from J, with 14 bases between. CDR3 sequence: CSARDYDSGTYNEQFF. The CDR3 DNA reads TGCAGTGCTAGAGATTATGATAGCGGAACCTACAATGAGCAGTTCTTC.

This clonotype showed up many times. This rearrangement joins TRBV6-5 to TRBJ2-3; D gene ambiguous. Deletions cut 3 bases from V and 0 bases from J, with 13 bases between. The germline gives CDR1 MNHEY, CDR2 SVGAGI. The CDR3 totals 16 residues. The CDR3 DNA sequence: TGTGCCAGCAGTTATGATTTCGTGTCAAGCACAGATACGCAGTATTTT. As protein: CASSYDFVSSTDTQYF.

This clonotype was counted ten times or more. The J gene is TRBJ2-7, the V gene TRBV13, with D possibly matching TRBD2 (7 bases). The V gene lost 5 bases and the J gene lost 6 bases, with 17 bases spanning the gap. There are 14 residues in the CDR3. Germline V gene lookup returns CDR1 PRHDT and CDR2 FYEKMQ (reference sequence). CDR3 residues: CASSHEGGYVEQYF. The CDR3 DNA follows: TGTGCCAGCAGCCACGAGGGGGGGTACGTCGAGCAGTACTTC.

This clonotype was counted only a few times. CDR3 residues: CASSEYTENEKLFF. The CDR3 nucleotides read TGTGCCAGCAGTGAATATACAGAGAATGAAAAACTGTTTTTT. The J gene is TRBJ1-4, the V gene TRBV6-1; D is unresolved. CDR1 is MNHNS, CDR2 SASEGT, per germline. Trimming pared 2 bases from V and 5 bases from J, leaving 9 bases between. There are 14 residues in the CDR3.

The chain has TRBV29-1 and TRBJ2-7, with D perhaps assigned TRBD1 or TRBD2 (5 bases each). The V end was cut by 6 bases, the J end by 6 bases, with 12 bases between. The CDR3 has 11 amino acids. Per germline, CDR1 SQVTM and CDR2 ANQGSEA. The CDR3 is CSVGSGREQYF. The DNA for the CDR3 is TGCAGCGTCGGGTCGGGGCGCGAGCAGTACTTC.

This chain links TRBV3-1 with TRBJ2-5; 11 bases map to TRBD2. The germline V gene encodes CDR1 LGHDT and CDR2 YNNKEL (reference sequence). V was pared by 4 bases and J by 4 bases, with 11 bases of the junction left unmatched. This CDR3 has 17 amino acids. CDR3 region: CASSPPLAGVFRETQYF. CDR3 sequence (DNA): TGTGCCAGCAGCCCCCCACTAGCGGGAGTTTTTAGAGAGACCCAGTACTTC.

This clonotype came up a few times. The chain is built from TRBV20-1 and TRBJ2-2, with D unclear. V lost 1 base to trimming and J lost 5 bases, with 11 bases between them. This CDR3 comprises 14 residues. Germline-derived CDR1 and CDR2 are DFQATT and SNEGSKA (reference sequence). CDR3 sequence reads: CSARAERLTGELFF. The CDR3 nucleotides are TGCAGTGCTAGAGCGGAGAGGTTAACCGGGGAGCTGTTTTTT.

This clonotype was seen many times. The chain carries TRBV6-1 and TRBJ2-6; TRBD2 might be the D (6 bases). Trimming took 7 bases from V and 2 from J, leaving 21 bases between them. The germline V gene has CDR1 MNHNS and CDR2 SASEGT. This CDR3 is built from 18 residues. In nucleotides, the CDR3 is TGTGCCAGCACTTCGGGGAGGCCGGGAGTACCTGGGGCCAACGTCCTGACTTTC. This translates into CASTSGRPGVPGANVLTF.

This clonotype was detected ten times or more. This chain links TRBV5-4 with TRBJ2-7; TRBD2 agrees at 7 bases. This CDR3 contains 14 residues. Germline V CDR1 and CDR2: SGHNT, YYREEE (reference sequence). V dropped 2 bases and J dropped 2; count of bases not matched to a gene: 4. The CDR3 loop is CASSFGGGPYEQYF. CDR3 coding DNA: TGTGCCAGCAGCTTCGGGGGAGGGCCCTACGAGCAGTACTTC.

This clonotype was found many times. In nucleotides, the CDR3 is TGTGCCAGCGGACAGAGGAACGAGCAGTACTTC. Protein sequence: CASGQRNEQYF. The chain couples TRBV11-1 to TRBJ2-7; D is perhaps TRBD1 (6 bases). Germline V gene sequence: CDR1 SGHAT, CDR2 FQDESV (reference sequence). Trimming stripped 8 bases from V and 5 bases from J, with 10 bases between. This CDR3 has 11 residues. The full variable domain, its missing parts supplied by reference TRBV11-1 and TRBJ2-7, is EAEVAQSPRYKITEKSQAVAFWCDPISGHATLYWYRQILGQGPELLVQFQDESVVDDSQLPKDRFSAERLKGVDSTLKIQPAELGDSAMYLCASGQRNEQYFGPGTRLTVT.

This clonotype turned up a few times. J is TRBJ1-2 and V is TRBV30; D ambiguous. V was shortened by 1 base and J by 8 bases, with 14 bases between the two germline ends. Germline-derived CDR1 and CDR2 are GTSNPN and SVGIG (reference sequence). This CDR3 has 13 amino acids. The DNA for the CDR3 is TGTGCCTGGAGTGGTCAGGAAAACGGGGGCTACACCTTC. It yields the protein CAWSGQENGGYTF.

V usage is TRBV13 and J usage is TRBJ2-3; 12 nucleotides match TRBD2. After removal of 5 bases from V and 3 bases from J, the junction contained 9 bases not matched to a gene. The germline CDR1 and CDR2 sequences are PRHDT and FYEKMQ (reference sequence). The CDR3 contains 17 residues. The CDR3 loop is CASSATVTSGSTDTQYF. The DNA for the CDR3 is TGTGCCAGCAGCGCGACGGTGACTAGCGGGAGTACAGATACGCAGTATTTT.

J is TRBJ2-5 and V is TRBV9; D possibly uses TRBD1 or TRBD2 (5 bases each). Per germline, CDR1 SGDLS and CDR2 YYNGEE. The V and J ends lost 7 bases and 5 bases respectively, with 21 bases between them. This CDR3 is 15 amino acids long. The CDR3 protein is CASALGGSLGETQYF. The CDR3 DNA reads TGTGCCAGCGCACTTGGGGGTAGTTTAGGGGAGACCCAGTACTTC.

Worth noting for this clonotype: Mismatch with germline at one junction end may stem from a read error. The CDR3 DNA sequence: TGTGCTAGCAGCTTAGAAACTAGCGGGTACACTAACACCGGGGAGCTGTTTTTT. Translation gives CASSLETSGYTNTGELFF. The gene calls are TRBV7-7 and TRBJ2-2, with 9 bases aligning to TRBD2. CDR3 size: 18 residues. Germline CDR1 is SSHAT and CDR2 is FNYEAQ (reference sequence). The full variable domain, rest sourced from reference TRBV7-7 and TRBJ2-2, is GAGVSQSPRYKVTKRGQDVTLRCDPISSHATLYWYQQALGQGPEFLTYFNYEAQPDKSGLPSDRFSAERPEGSISTLTIQRTEQRDSAMYRCASSLETSGYTNTGELFFGEGSRLTVL.

Many counts were recorded for this clonotype. The V call is TRBV5-1, the J call TRBJ2-2; 9 nucleotides agree with TRBD2. Trimming at V came to 6 bases and at J to 4 bases, leaving 10 bases not matched to a gene. The CDR3 has 16 amino acids. CDR1 is SGHRS and CDR2 is YFSETQ in the germline V gene. Here the CDR3 reads CASKEGTSLFTGELFF. As DNA, the CDR3 is TGCGCCAGCAAGGAGGGGACTAGCCTTTTCACCGGGGAGCTGTTTTTT.

This clonotype was picked up a small number of times. This sequence joins TRBV7-9 and TRBJ2-7; TRBD2 matches 11 bases. V shed 5 bases, J shed 2 bases, and the junction held 8 bases outside the gene matches. The CDR3 spans 16 residues. Germline lookup yields CDR1 SEHNR and CDR2 FQNEAQ (reference sequence). CDR3 nucleotides: TGTGCCAGCAGCCTCGGGACTAGCGGCCTTACCTACGAGCAGTACTTC. Protein: CASSLGTSGLTYEQYF.